These 7 T cell receptor beta chains were sequenced from one sample in a study of cytomegalovirus exposure and HLA in healthy donors. Some clones are missing from TCRdb's copy, which holds only in-frame ones; the method was immunoSEQ multiplex PCR. The sample holds under 250,000 clones, more than 75% seen once. Sequencing was done on a sample of PBMCs. Receptor source: a man aged 18 to 29 in good health and CMV-seronegative.

The rearrangement uses TRBV10-2 and TRBJ2-7; D ambiguous. The V end lost 6 bases, the J end lost 3 bases, and 18 bases lay between the germline ends. In germline, CDR1 is WSHSY, CDR2 SAAADI. This CDR3 contains 15 residues. The CDR3 region is CASSHPRRGIYEQYF. For the CDR3, the DNA is TGCGCCAGCAGCCACCCCCGTAGAGGAATCTACGAGCAGTACTTC.

The chain joins TRBV28 to TRBJ2-7; 7 bases map to TRBD1. V was clipped by 6 bases and J by 6 bases; unmatched bases: 14. This CDR3 has 15 amino acids. Germline assignment: CDR1 MDHEN and CDR2 SYDVKM. The CDR3 DNA is TGTGCCAGCAGAAACCGACAGGGTTGGGCGTCCGAGCAGTACTTC. It yields the protein CASRNRQGWASEQYF.

The J gene is TRBJ1-2, the V gene TRBV20-1, with D possibly being TRBD1 (5 bases). The CDR3 is 10 residues long. Germline V gene lookup returns CDR1 DFQATT and CDR2 SNEGSKA (reference sequence). V lost 5 bases and J 5 bases, leaving 6 bases between the germline ends. CDR3 loop: CSADSYGYTF. CDR3 coding DNA: TGCAGTGCTGACAGTTATGGCTACACCTTC.

V gene TRBV7-9 combines with J gene TRBJ2-7; 8 nucleotides match TRBD1. Germline lookup yields CDR1 SEHNR and CDR2 FQNEAQ (reference sequence). This CDR3 comprises 15 residues. Unmatched junction bases numbered 9, after V lost 4 bases and J lost 4 bases. As DNA, the CDR3 is TGTGCCAGCAGCTCCCTCCCGGGACAGGTTTACGAGCAGTACTTC. It translates to CASSSLPGQVYEQYF.

This clone was seen once. The CDR3 here is CASSLSNGGAESQYF. In nucleotides, the CDR3 is TGTGCCAGCAGCTTATCGAACGGGGGGGCGGAATCGCAGTATTTT. The chain links TRBV7-8 to TRBJ2-3, with 8 bases that match TRBD2. Germline V gives CDR1 SGHVS, CDR2 FQNEAQ. This CDR3 comprises 15 residues. The ends lost 2 bases at V and 10 bases at J; junction bases unmatched: 11.

The rearrangement uses TRBV5-6 and TRBJ1-4; D not certain. The CDR3 consists of 17 residues. CDR1 and CDR2 from the germline V gene are SGHDT and YYEEEE. Trimming stripped 0 bases from V and 0 bases from J, with 12 bases between. CDR3 in DNA: TGTGCCAGCAGCTTGGGGCAGAGACTTACAACTAATGAAAAACTGTTTTTT. It encodes CASSLGQRLTTNEKLFF.

The chain recombines TRBV4-1 with TRBJ2-7; a possible D gene is TRBD1 (5 bases). The CDR3 covers 17 residues. Trimming removed 4 bases at V and 2 bases at J, with 21 bases between. Germline lookup yields CDR1 MGHRA and CDR2 YSYEKL. The CDR3 region has the DNA TGCGCCAGCAGCCGCCTAGGTGGGCAGGGTTTGCCCTACGAGCAGTACTTC. Translated, it gives CASSRLGGQGLPYEQYF.